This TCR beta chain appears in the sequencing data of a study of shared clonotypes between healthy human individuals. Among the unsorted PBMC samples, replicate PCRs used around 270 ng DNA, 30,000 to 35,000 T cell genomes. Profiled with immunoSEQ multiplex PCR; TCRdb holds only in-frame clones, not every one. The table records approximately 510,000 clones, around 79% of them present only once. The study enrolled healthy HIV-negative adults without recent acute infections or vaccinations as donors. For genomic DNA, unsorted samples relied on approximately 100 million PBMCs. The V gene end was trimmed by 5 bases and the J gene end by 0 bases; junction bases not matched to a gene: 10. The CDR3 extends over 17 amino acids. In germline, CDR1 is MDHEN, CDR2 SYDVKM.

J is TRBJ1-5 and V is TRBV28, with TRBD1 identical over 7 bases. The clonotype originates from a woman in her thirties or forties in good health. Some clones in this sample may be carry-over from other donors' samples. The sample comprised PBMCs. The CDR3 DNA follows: TGTGCCAGCAGTCCCACCTCGGGACAGAGTAGCAATCAGCCCCAGCATTTT. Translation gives CASSPTSGQSSNQPQHF.